This T cell receptor (beta chain) emerged from a study of blood T cell repertoires in COVID-19. For the study at large: There were acute and convalescent COVID-19 samples, and they came from the United States, Italy and Spain.

As originally analysed: Cell counts per sample came from amplifying reference gene primers. Profiled with immunoSEQ multiplex PCR; TCRdb holds only in-frame clones, not every one. Clone size and V and J calls were adopted from that table, with D and trimming inferred from the DNA. The sample shows approximately 220,000 clones, roughly 89% of them seen only once. The cohort comprised adults aged roughly 18 to 90 years residing in under 25 US areas. Among Cohort 3 donors, those recovered had two negative PCRs, clearance, or symptom resolution. The material sequenced was PBMCs or T cells enriched from blood (not recorded which). This sequence was found in a woman aged 40 to 50 who had recovered from COVID-19.

This CDR3 reads CASSPGLNQETQYF. In DNA form, the CDR3 reads TGTGCCAGCTCACCAGGACTGAACCAAGAGACCCAGTACTTC. This chain connects TRBV18 to TRBJ2-5, with D perhaps matching TRBD2 (5 bases). V gave up 2 bases and J gave up 0 bases, with 7 bases separating them. Germline loops: CDR1 KGHSH, CDR2 LQKENI. The CDR3 is made up of 14 amino acids.